There are many counts of the clone carrying this T cell receptor (beta chain). Antigen: not known. The CDR3 covers 17 residues. Germline lookup yields CDR1 SGHAT and CDR2 FQDESV (reference sequence). V gave up 3 bases and J gave up 0 bases, with 12 bases separating them. This sample is drawn from a study of T cell repertoires in cytomegalovirus infection. Study-level points and caveats: What dominated the ex vivo response were HLA-C-restricted CMV-specific TCR beta clonotypes.

Each CDR3 protein gets one entry after TCRdb re-called the reads with MiXCR. The data show 300,000 to 400,000 distinct CDR3 sequences, over 7.5% seen once. Sample: PBMCs. This receptor was taken from a human donor in good health (CMV status not recorded). Some clones in this sample may be carry-over from other donors' samples. The chain employs TRBV11-1 and TRBJ2-6, with D possibly being TRBD1 (5 bases). The CDR3 is CASSFRQFSSGANVLTF. In nucleotides, the CDR3 is TGTGCCAGCAGCTTCCGACAGTTCAGCTCTGGGGCCAACGTCCTGACTTTC.